Listed below are T cell receptor beta chains from one sample, sequenced in a study of T-cell memory formation after mild COVID-19. TCRdb recomputed calls from the 5' RACE reads with MiXCR, one row per CDR3 protein. The top ten hold around 8.8% of the sample, which has roughly 410,000 distinct CDR3 sequences, roughly 26% seen once. The sample consisted of PBMCs or a T cell subset sorted from them (not recorded which). The receptors were gathered from an adult woman who had mild COVID-19 (a few samples of this study predate the infection). Cell type and time point are not known. The conserved cysteine and the conserved F or W are not part of the CDR3 here.

j_call v_call cdr3_aa
TRBJ2-5 TRBV5-1 ASSLTAGQETQY
TRBJ2-1 TRBV7-6 ASSYTQGSRRDEQF
TRBJ2-3 TRBV5-1 ASSDGIATDTQY
TRBJ2-3 TRBV29-1 SVRAGTSSTDTQY
TRBJ2-7 TRBV5-4 ASSGGLAEKLHEQY
TRBJ2-5 TRBV7-2 ASSLASSKETQY
TRBJ2-1 TRBV4-3 ASSQDPTSRFNEQF
TRBJ2-7 TRBV5-1 ASSLGGGEQY
TRBJ2-7 TRBV9 ASSVGVGGNEQY
TRBJ2-7 TRBV7-9 ASSLVLDAQGVVREQY
TRBJ1-2 TRBV4-3 ASSPDTDGYGYT
TRBJ2-3 TRBV12-3/TRBV12-4 ASTRGAQDTQY
TRBJ2-3 TRBV5-1 ASSLSNVDTQY
TRBJ2-5 TRBV5-1 ASSLDGTTGTQY